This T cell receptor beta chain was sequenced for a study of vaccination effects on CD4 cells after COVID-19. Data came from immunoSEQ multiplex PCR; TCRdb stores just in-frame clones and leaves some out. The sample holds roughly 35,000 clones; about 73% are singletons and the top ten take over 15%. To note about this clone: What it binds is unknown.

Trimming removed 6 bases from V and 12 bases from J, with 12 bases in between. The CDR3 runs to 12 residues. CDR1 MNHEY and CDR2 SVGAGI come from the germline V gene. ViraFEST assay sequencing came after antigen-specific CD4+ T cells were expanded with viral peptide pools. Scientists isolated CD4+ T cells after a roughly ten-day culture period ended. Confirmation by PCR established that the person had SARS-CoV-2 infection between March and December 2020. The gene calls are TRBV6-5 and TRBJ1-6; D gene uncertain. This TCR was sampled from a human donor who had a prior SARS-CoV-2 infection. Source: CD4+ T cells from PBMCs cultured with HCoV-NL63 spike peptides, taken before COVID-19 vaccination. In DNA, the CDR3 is TGTGCCAGCAGCACGGGGTCAGAACCCCTCCACTTT. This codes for CASSTGSEPLHF.